These T cell receptor beta chains were read from a single sample in a study of blood T cells in healthy people across ages. TCRdb recomputed calls from the 5' RACE reads with MiXCR, one row per CDR3 protein. This sample has 550,000 to 650,000 distinct CDR3 sequences, with about 28% found just once. Material: blood. Source of these receptors: an elderly woman in good health. Each CDR3 is given with its conserved first and last residue. Fields, in order: clone size, J gene, CDR3 length, D gene, V gene, CDR3 protein, CDR3 DNA. A D gene is named only where the DNA matches it firmly. Rows give clone size only sometimes, using once, few, many, or a class for an expanded clone.

clone size: .; J gene: TRBJ1-2; CDR3 length: 13; D gene: .; V gene: TRBV7-2; CDR3 protein: CASSIGLWNGYTF; CDR3 DNA: TGTGCCAGCAGCATAGGGCTATGGAATGGCTACACCTTC
clone size: few; J gene: TRBJ1-3; CDR3 length: 14; D gene: .; V gene: TRBV7-6; CDR3 protein: CASSRRMSGNTIYF; CDR3 DNA: TGTGCCAGCAGCCGCCGTATGTCTGGAAACACCATATATTTT
clone size: .; J gene: TRBJ1-1; CDR3 length: 15; D gene: TRBD1; V gene: TRBV6-1; CDR3 protein: CASWEGQGPNTEAFF; CDR3 DNA: TGTGCCAGCTGGGAGGGACAGGGCCCGAACACTGAAGCTTTCTTT
clone size: many; J gene: TRBJ2-7; CDR3 length: 15; D gene: .; V gene: TRBV20-1; CDR3 protein: CSALPGHPGPYEQYF; CDR3 DNA: TGCAGTGCTTTACCGGGACATCCAGGGCCCTACGAGCAGTACTTC
clone size: many; J gene: TRBJ2-5; CDR3 length: 14; D gene: TRBD2; V gene: TRBV20-1; CDR3 protein: CSAQPGLSQETQYF; CDR3 DNA: TGCAGTGCGCAGCCGGGACTATCTCAAGAGACCCAGTACTTC
clone size: many; J gene: TRBJ2-7; CDR3 length: 15; D gene: .; V gene: TRBV7-6; CDR3 protein: CASSLASGESYEQYF; CDR3 DNA: TGTGCCAGCAGCTTAGCGTCAGGGGAGTCCTACGAGCAGTACTTC
clone size: .; J gene: TRBJ2-7; CDR3 length: 15; D gene: TRBD1; V gene: TRBV28; CDR3 protein: CASSLSGTGIGEQYF; CDR3 DNA: TGTGCCAGCAGTTTATCCGGGACAGGGATAGGGGAGCAGTACTTC
clone size: few; J gene: TRBJ1-5; CDR3 length: 12; D gene: .; V gene: TRBV6-5; CDR3 protein: CASGRTGESQHF; CDR3 DNA: TGTGCCAGCGGGAGGACTGGGGAATCCCAGCATTTT
clone size: many; J gene: TRBJ1-2; CDR3 length: 13; D gene: .; V gene: TRBV24-1; CDR3 protein: CATSDLSGNGYTF; CDR3 DNA: TGTGCCACCAGTGATTTGAGCGGGAACGGCTACACCTTC
clone size: many; J gene: TRBJ1-5; CDR3 length: 15; D gene: TRBD1; V gene: TRBV29-1; CDR3 protein: CSVDPQGQGHQPQHF; CDR3 DNA: TGCAGCGTTGACCCCCAGGGACAGGGACATCAGCCCCAGCATTTT
clone size: .; J gene: TRBJ1-1; CDR3 length: 14; D gene: TRBD1; V gene: TRBV6-6; CDR3 protein: CVSSYETGGREAFF; CDR3 DNA: TGTGTCAGCAGTTACGAGACAGGGGGCCGTGAAGCTTTCTTT
clone size: .; J gene: TRBJ1-5; CDR3 length: 15; D gene: .; V gene: TRBV3-1; CDR3 protein: CASSPTGHSNQPQHF; CDR3 DNA: TGTGCCAGCAGCCCGACAGGTCATAGCAATCAGCCCCAGCATTTT
clone size: .; J gene: TRBJ2-5; CDR3 length: 16; D gene: .; V gene: TRBV4-1; CDR3 protein: CASSQTPVAAKETQYF; CDR3 DNA: TGCGCCAGCAGCCAAACCCCCGTAGCGGCGAAAGAGACCCAGTACTTC
clone size: many; J gene: TRBJ2-5; CDR3 length: 14; D gene: TRBD2; V gene: TRBV7-6; CDR3 protein: CASSFLAGEETQYF; CDR3 DNA: TGTGCCAGCAGCTTCCTAGCGGGGGAAGAGACCCAGTACTTC
clone size: many; J gene: TRBJ2-3; CDR3 length: 12; D gene: .; V gene: TRBV30; CDR3 protein: CAAGLRTDTQYF; CDR3 DNA: TGTGCGGCGGGGCTTCGCACAGATACGCAGTATTTT
clone size: .; J gene: TRBJ1-2; CDR3 length: 14; D gene: .; V gene: TRBV5-6; CDR3 protein: CDSSLGDSNYGCTF; CDR3 DNA: .
clone size: many; J gene: TRBJ2-7; CDR3 length: 15; D gene: TRBD1; V gene: TRBV30; CDR3 protein: CAWSVHRDRDNEQYF; CDR3 DNA: TGTGCCTGGAGTGTACATAGAGACAGGGACAACGAGCAGTACTTC
clone size: many; J gene: TRBJ1-1; CDR3 length: 11; D gene: .; V gene: TRBV20-1; CDR3 protein: CSARGRDEAFF; CDR3 DNA: TGCAGTGCTAGAGGAAGAGATGAAGCTTTCTTT
clone size: many; J gene: TRBJ2-1; CDR3 length: 16; D gene: TRBD1; V gene: TRBV24-1; CDR3 protein: CATSGRGTGKNNEQFF; CDR3 DNA: TGTGCCACCAGTGGACGGGGGACAGGGAAAAACAATGAGCAGTTCTTC
clone size: few; J gene: TRBJ1-1; CDR3 length: 12; D gene: .; V gene: TRBV30; CDR3 protein: CAGGRDNTEAFF; CDR3 DNA: TGTGCTGGCGGACGGGATAACACTGAAGCTTTCTTT
clone size: many; J gene: TRBJ1-6; CDR3 length: 16; D gene: TRBD1; V gene: TRBV10-2; CDR3 protein: CASSEVSTGGHSPLHF; CDR3 DNA: TGCGCCAGCAGTGAGGTCTCGACAGGGGGCCATTCACCCCTCCACTTT
clone size: few; J gene: TRBJ1-1; CDR3 length: 16; D gene: .; V gene: TRBV6-2/TRBV6-3; CDR3 protein: CASRGYFNRASTEAFF; CDR3 DNA: TGTGCCAGCAGAGGGTACTTCAACAGGGCTTCCACTGAAGCTTTCTTT
clone size: few; J gene: TRBJ1-1; CDR3 length: 14; D gene: .; V gene: TRBV29-1; CDR3 protein: CSVWGPHGGAEAFF; CDR3 DNA: TGCAGCGTTTGGGGTCCCCATGGGGGTGCTGAAGCTTTCTTT
clone size: .; J gene: TRBJ1-5; CDR3 length: 12; D gene: .; V gene: TRBV12-3/TRBV12-4; CDR3 protein: CASSTGNQPQHF; CDR3 DNA: TGTGCCAGCAGCACAGGGAATCAGCCCCAGCATTTT
clone size: .; J gene: TRBJ2-7; CDR3 length: 14; D gene: TRBD2; V gene: TRBV5-1; CDR3 protein: CASSLVLAGGEQYF; CDR3 DNA: TGCGCCAGCAGCTTGGTGTTGGCGGGAGGCGAGCAGTACTTC
clone size: few; J gene: TRBJ1-1; CDR3 length: 14; D gene: .; V gene: TRBV14; CDR3 protein: CASSQDLGGSEAFF; CDR3 DNA: TGTGCCAGCAGCCAAGATCTAGGGGGGTCCGAAGCTTTCTTT
clone size: many; J gene: TRBJ2-1; CDR3 length: 15; D gene: .; V gene: TRBV7-2; CDR3 protein: CASSSHGRPDNEQFF; CDR3 DNA: TGTGCCAGCAGCTCCCACGGGCGCCCGGACAATGAGCAGTTCTTC
clone size: many; J gene: TRBJ2-1; CDR3 length: 13; D gene: TRBD2; V gene: TRBV20-1; CDR3 protein: CSASRTSQGEQFF; CDR3 DNA: TGCAGTGCTAGTAGGACTAGCCAGGGTGAGCAGTTCTTC
clone size: .; J gene: TRBJ1-2; CDR3 length: 11; D gene: .; V gene: TRBV30; CDR3 protein: CAWNTGYGYTF; CDR3 DNA: TGTGCCTGGAACACAGGGTATGGCTACACCTTC
clone size: few; J gene: TRBJ1-2; CDR3 length: 10; D gene: TRBD1; V gene: TRBV20-1; CDR3 protein: CSARGQGGTF; CDR3 DNA: TGCAGTGCGAGGGGGCAGGGAGGCACCTTC
clone size: .; J gene: TRBJ2-2; CDR3 length: 13; D gene: TRBD1; V gene: TRBV30; CDR3 protein: CASRQGVTGELFF; CDR3 DNA: TGTGCCTCGAGACAGGGTGTCACCGGGGAGCTGTTTTTT
clone size: many; J gene: TRBJ2-5; CDR3 length: 15; D gene: .; V gene: TRBV5-6; CDR3 protein: CASSLVGRREETQYF; CDR3 DNA: TGTGCCAGCAGCTTGGTGGGTAGAAGGGAAGAGACCCAGTACTTC
clone size: many; J gene: TRBJ1-2; CDR3 length: 15; D gene: .; V gene: TRBV9; CDR3 protein: CASSSRSSGGRGYTF; CDR3 DNA: TGTGCCAGCAGCTCCCGGAGTTCTGGTGGACGTGGCTACACCTTC
clone size: many; J gene: TRBJ2-1; CDR3 length: 12; D gene: .; V gene: TRBV10-3; CDR3 protein: CAISVRDDEQFF; CDR3 DNA: TGTGCCATCAGTGTCAGGGACGATGAGCAGTTCTTC
clone size: .; J gene: TRBJ1-6; CDR3 length: 17; D gene: .; V gene: TRBV7-2; CDR3 protein: CASSLEGQTFYNSPFHF; CDR3 DNA: TGTGCCAGCAGCTTAGAAGGACAGACCTTTTATAATTCACCCTTCCACTTT
clone size: .; J gene: TRBJ1-1; CDR3 length: 15; D gene: TRBD1; V gene: TRBV2; CDR3 protein: CACQGTGAWITEAFF; CDR3 DNA: TGTGCCTGCCAGGGGACAGGGGCATGGATCACTGAAGCTTTCTTT
clone size: many; J gene: TRBJ2-7; CDR3 length: 12; D gene: .; V gene: TRBV28; CDR3 protein: CASSSGVSEQYF; CDR3 DNA: TGTGCCAGCAGTTCAGGGGTCTCCGAGCAGTACTTC
clone size: many; J gene: TRBJ1-6; CDR3 length: 17; D gene: .; V gene: TRBV7-8; CDR3 protein: CASSVGGVRSRNSPLHF; CDR3 DNA: TGTGCCAGCAGCGTGGGGGGGGTCCGCTCACGTAATTCACCCCTCCACTTT
clone size: many; J gene: TRBJ2-1; CDR3 length: 14; D gene: .; V gene: TRBV7-2; CDR3 protein: CASSPGPAYHEQFF; CDR3 DNA: TGTGCCAGCAGCCCCGGCCCCGCGTACCATGAGCAGTTCTTC
clone size: few; J gene: TRBJ1-1; CDR3 length: 12; D gene: TRBD1; V gene: TRBV12-3/TRBV12-4; CDR3 protein: CASSGTGVEAFF; CDR3 DNA: TGTGCCAGCAGCGGGACAGGGGTTGAAGCTTTCTTT
clone size: many; J gene: TRBJ2-3; CDR3 length: 14; D gene: .; V gene: TRBV20-1; CDR3 protein: CSVYTGGRADTQYF; CDR3 DNA: TGCAGTGTATACACTGGGGGCCGCGCAGATACGCAGTATTTT
clone size: .; J gene: TRBJ2-3; CDR3 length: 13; D gene: .; V gene: TRBV6-6; CDR3 protein: CASRRQSTDTQYF; CDR3 DNA: TGTGCCAGCAGACGACAGAGCACAGATACGCAGTATTTT